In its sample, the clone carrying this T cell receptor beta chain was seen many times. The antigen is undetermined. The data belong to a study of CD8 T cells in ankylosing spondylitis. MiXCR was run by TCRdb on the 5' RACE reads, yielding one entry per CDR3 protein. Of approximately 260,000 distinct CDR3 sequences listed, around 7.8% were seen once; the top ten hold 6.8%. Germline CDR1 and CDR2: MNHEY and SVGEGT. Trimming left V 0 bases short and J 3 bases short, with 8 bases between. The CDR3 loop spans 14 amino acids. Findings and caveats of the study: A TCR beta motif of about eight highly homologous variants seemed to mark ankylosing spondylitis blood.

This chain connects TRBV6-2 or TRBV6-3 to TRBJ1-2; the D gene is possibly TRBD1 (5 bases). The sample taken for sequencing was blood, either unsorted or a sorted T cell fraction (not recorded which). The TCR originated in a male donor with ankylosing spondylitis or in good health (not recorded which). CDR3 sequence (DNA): TGTGCCAGCAGTTACTCGGCAGGGTACTATGGCTACACCTTC. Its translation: CASSYSAGYYGYTF.